The 8 T cell receptor beta chains given below trace back to one sample, sequenced in a study of shared clonotypes between healthy human individuals. The assay was immunoSEQ multiplex PCR, and TCRdb's table has in-frame clones only and misses some. There are 550,000 to 850,000 clones in the sample; 74% occur only once, and around 1.6% lies in the top ten. The sample taken for sequencing was memory CD4+ T cells sorted from blood. Stated subset: CD45RA-negative fraction. The receptors originated from a woman aged 25 to 39 in good health.

This clone has only a few counts. The chain recombines TRBV18 with TRBJ1-4, with D hard to call. The germline V gene encodes CDR1 KGHSH and CDR2 LQKENI. The ends were cut back, 1 base at V and 8 bases at J, with 8 bases in the middle. The CDR3 covers 13 residues. The CDR3: CASSPRREEKLFF. DNA for the CDR3: TGTGCCAGCTCACCACGGCGCGAGGAAAAACTGTTTTTT.

This chain uses TRBV5-1 with TRBJ2-4; the match to TRBD1 covers 7 bases. The CDR3 is 16 amino acids. J gave up 1 base and V 4 bases, and 8 bases lay outside the gene matches. Germline V CDR1 and CDR2: SGHRS, YFSETQ. The DNA for the CDR3 is TGCGCCAGCAGCAGTCAGACAGGGTGGGCCAAAAACATTCAGTACTTC. Translated: CASSSQTGWAKNIQYF. Looking up the rest from reference TRBV5-1 and TRBJ2-4 gives the full variable domain: KAGVTQTPRYLIKTRGQQVTLSCSPISGHRSVSWYQQTPGQGLQFLFEYFSETQRNKGNFPGRFSGRQFSNSRSEMNVSTLELGDSALYLCASSSQTGWAKNIQYFGAGTRLSVL.

The chain joins TRBV6-5 to TRBJ1-4; D is possibly TRBD1 (6 bases). In germline, CDR1 is MNHEY, CDR2 SVGAGI. The V end lost 6 bases, the J end lost 7 bases, and 18 bases lay between the germline ends. The CDR3 loop spans 15 amino acids. CDR3 residues: CASSYTGGLGEKLFF. The DNA of the CDR3 is TGTGCCAGCAGCTACACGGGGGGGCTGGGTGAAAAACTGTTTTTT.

V is TRBV11-2 and J is TRBJ2-6; a weak D match, TRBD2 (5 bases). The CDR3 has 15 residues. V lost 4 bases and J 2 bases, leaving 9 bases between the germline ends. From germline, CDR1 is SGHAT and CDR2 FQNNGV. The CDR3 DNA sequence: TGTGCCAGCAGCTCCGGAGGAGCTGGGGCCAACGTCCTGACTTTC. Its translation is CASSSGGAGANVLTF.

The chain couples TRBV28 to TRBJ2-7; maybe TRBD1 (5 bases). Germline loops: CDR1 MDHEN, CDR2 SYDVKM. CDR3 size: 15 residues. The V gene lost 7 bases and the J gene lost 1 base, with 17 bases spanning the gap. CDR3 coding DNA: TGTGCCAGCACCACCGACACGGCAGGGTCCTACGAGCAGTACTTC. Protein product: CASTTDTAGSYEQYF.

A note on this clone: The sample carries other DNA sequences with the same CDR3. This rearrangement joins TRBV28 to TRBJ2-1; D remains ambiguous. The CDR3 totals 10 residues. Germline V gene data show CDR1 as MDHEN and CDR2 as SYDVKM. V was trimmed by 3 bases and J by 10 bases, leaving 4 bases between them. CDR3 protein: CASSFREQFF. CDR3 in DNA: TGTGCCAGCAGTTTCAGGGAGCAGTTCTTC. The full variable domain, with the rest looked up from reference TRBV28 and TRBJ2-1, is DVKVTQSSRYLVKRTGEKVFLECVQDMDHENMFWYRQDPGLGLRLIYFSYDVKMKEKGDIPEGYSVSREKKERFSLILESASTNQTSMYLCASSFREQFFGPGTRLTVL.

The chain is built from TRBV5-6 and TRBJ1-3, with D possibly being TRBD1 (5 bases). The CDR3 runs to 15 residues. V was trimmed by 5 bases and J by 2 bases, leaving 14 bases between them. Germline V CDR1 and CDR2: SGHDT, YYEEEE. In DNA form, the CDR3 reads TGTGCCAGCAGGGTGAGAGGGGCCGCTGGAAACACCATATATTTT. Its protein product is CASRVRGAAGNTIYF. Based on the CDR3 plus reference TRBV5-6 and TRBJ1-3, the full variable domain is DAGVTQSPTHLIKTRGQQVTLRCSPKSGHDTVSWYQQALGQGPQFIFQYYEEEERQRGNFPDRFSGHQFPNYSSELNVNALLLGDSALYLCASRVRGAAGNTIYFGEGSWLTVV.

This clone turned up a few times. The chain uses TRBV30 and TRBJ2-7; perhaps TRBD2 as D (5 bases). This CDR3 region has 16 residues. With 2 bases removed from V and 3 bases from J, the gap between germline ends came to 20 bases. Germline CDR1 reads GTSNPN; CDR2 reads SVGIG (reference sequence). In nucleotides, the CDR3 is TGTGCCTGGAGTTTCCCCCGGAGGTACGACTACTACGAGCAGTACTTC. It codes for CAWSFPRRYDYYEQYF.